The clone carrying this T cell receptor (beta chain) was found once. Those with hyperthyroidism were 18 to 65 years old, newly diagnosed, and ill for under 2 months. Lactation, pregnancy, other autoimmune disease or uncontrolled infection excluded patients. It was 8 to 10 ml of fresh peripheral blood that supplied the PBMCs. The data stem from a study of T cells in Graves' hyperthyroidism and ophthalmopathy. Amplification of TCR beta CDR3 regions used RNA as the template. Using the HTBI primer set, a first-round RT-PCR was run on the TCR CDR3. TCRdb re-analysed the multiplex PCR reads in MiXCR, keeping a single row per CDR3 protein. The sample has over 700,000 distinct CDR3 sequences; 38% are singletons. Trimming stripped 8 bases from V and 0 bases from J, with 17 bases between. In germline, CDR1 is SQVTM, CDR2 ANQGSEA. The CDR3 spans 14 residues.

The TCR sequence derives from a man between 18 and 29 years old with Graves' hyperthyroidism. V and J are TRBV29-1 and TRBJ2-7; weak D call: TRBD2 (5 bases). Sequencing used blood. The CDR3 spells CSQGLSALSYEQYF. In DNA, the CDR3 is TGCAGCCAAGGACTTTCTGCCCTCTCCTACGAGCAGTACTTC.